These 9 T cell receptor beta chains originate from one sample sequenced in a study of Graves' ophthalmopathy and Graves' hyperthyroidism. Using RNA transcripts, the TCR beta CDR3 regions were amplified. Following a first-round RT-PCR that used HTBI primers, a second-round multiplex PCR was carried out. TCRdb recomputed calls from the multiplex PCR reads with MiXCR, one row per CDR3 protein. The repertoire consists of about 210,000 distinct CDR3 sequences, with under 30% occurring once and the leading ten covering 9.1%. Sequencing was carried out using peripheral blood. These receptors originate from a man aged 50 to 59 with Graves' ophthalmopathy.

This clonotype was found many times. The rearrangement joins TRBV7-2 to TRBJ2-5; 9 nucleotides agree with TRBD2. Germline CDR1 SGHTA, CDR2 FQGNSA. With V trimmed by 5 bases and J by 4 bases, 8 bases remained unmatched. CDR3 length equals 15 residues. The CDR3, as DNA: TGTGCCAGCAGCCGGGCCCCAGCGGGGGGAGAGACCCAGTACTTC. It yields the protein CASSRAPAGGETQYF.

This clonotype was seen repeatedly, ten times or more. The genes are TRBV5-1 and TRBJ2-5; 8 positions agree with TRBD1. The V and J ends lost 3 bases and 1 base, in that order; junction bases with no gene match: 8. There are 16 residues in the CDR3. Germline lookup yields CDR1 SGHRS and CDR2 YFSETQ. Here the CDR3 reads CASSSTGDRTQETQYF. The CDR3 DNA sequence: TGCGCCAGCAGCTCGACAGGGGATCGTACCCAAGAGACCCAGTACTTC.

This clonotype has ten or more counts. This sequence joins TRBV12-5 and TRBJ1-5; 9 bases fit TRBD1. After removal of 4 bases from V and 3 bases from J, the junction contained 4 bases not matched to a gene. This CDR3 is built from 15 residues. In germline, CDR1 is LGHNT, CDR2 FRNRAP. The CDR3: CASGWGQGNNQPQHF. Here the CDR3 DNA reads TGTGCTAGTGGTTGGGGACAGGGAAACAATCAGCCCCAGCATTTT.

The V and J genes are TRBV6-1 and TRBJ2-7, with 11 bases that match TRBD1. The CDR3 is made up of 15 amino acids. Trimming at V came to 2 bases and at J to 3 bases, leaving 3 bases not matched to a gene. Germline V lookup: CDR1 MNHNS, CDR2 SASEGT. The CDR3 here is CASSETGTGGYEQYF. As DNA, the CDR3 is TGTGCCAGCAGTGAAACCGGGACAGGGGGCTACGAGCAGTACTTC.

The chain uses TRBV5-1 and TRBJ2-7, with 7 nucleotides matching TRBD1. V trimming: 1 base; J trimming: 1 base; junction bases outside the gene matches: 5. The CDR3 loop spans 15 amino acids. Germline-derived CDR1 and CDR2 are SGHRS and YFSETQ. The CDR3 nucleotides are TGCGCCAGCAGCTTGTTCTCAGGGGGATCCTACGAGCAGTACTTC. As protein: CASSLFSGGSYEQYF.

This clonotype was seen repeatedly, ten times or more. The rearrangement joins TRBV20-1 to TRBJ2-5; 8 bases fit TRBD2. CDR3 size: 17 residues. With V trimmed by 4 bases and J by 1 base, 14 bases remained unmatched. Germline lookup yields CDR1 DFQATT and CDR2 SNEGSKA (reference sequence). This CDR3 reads CSAKTSAYRGVQETQYF. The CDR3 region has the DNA TGCAGTGCTAAGACTAGCGCCTACAGAGGGGTCCAAGAGACCCAGTACTTC.

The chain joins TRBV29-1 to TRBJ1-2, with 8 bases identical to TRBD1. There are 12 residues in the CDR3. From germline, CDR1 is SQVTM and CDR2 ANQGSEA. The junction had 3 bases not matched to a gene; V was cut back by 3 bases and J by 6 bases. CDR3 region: CSVDGQGNGYTF. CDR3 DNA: TGCAGCGTTGACGGACAGGGAAATGGCTACACCTTC.

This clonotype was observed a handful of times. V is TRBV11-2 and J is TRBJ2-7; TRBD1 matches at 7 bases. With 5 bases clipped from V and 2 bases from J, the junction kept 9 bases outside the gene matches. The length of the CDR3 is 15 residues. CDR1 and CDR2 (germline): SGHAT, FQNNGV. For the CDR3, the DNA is TGTGCCAGCAGCGCGATGGGACAGCCCCCCTACGAGCAGTACTTC. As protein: CASSAMGQPPYEQYF.

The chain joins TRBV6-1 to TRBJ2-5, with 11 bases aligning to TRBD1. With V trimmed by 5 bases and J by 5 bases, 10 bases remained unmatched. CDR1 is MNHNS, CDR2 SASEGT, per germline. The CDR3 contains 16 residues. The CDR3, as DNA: TGTGCCAGCAGTCCTATACCCGGACAGGGGGCTGAGACCCAGTACTTC. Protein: CASSPIPGQGAETQYF.